This T cell receptor beta chain stems from a study of OX40 agonist ivuxolimab in advanced cancers. Overall study context: A partial response was reached by three patients: one with hepatocellular carcinoma and two with cutaneous melanoma. Whole-study results and caveats: Fewer expanded clones were found on average in CD4+ than in CD8+ T cells.

Baseline was the first blood sampling point, followed by cycle 4 day 1 and cycle 7 day 1. Generated by immunoSEQ multiplex PCR, the TCRdb table keeps only in-frame clones and is missing some. In the table there are roughly 120,000 clones, more than 80% of which are singletons. On this clone itself: Antigen specificity is unknown.

This CDR3 has 13 amino acids. The junction had 6 bases not matched to a gene; V was cut back by 8 bases and J by 6 bases. CDR1 and CDR2 (germline): SNHLY, FYNNEI. The sequence derives from an adult with an advanced solid tumor such as melanoma, head and neck, liver or kidney cancer. The sequencing here drew on CD4+ or CD8+ T cells sorted from blood, taken in a trial of the OX40 agonist ivuxolimab. V is TRBV2 and J is TRBJ2-5, with 10 bases that match TRBD2. The CDR3 sequence: CASVLAGVKTQYF. CDR3 coding DNA: TGTGCCAGCGTCCTAGCGGGGGTGAAGACCCAGTACTTC.